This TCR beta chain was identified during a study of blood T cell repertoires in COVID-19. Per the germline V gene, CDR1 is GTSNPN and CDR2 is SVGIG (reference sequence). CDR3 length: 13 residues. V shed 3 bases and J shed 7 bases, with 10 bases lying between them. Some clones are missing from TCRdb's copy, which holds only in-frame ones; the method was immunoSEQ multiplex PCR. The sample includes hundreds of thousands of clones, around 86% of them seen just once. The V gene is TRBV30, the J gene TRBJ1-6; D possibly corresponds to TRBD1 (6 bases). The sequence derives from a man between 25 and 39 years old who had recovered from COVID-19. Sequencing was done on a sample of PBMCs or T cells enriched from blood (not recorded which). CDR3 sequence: CAWSIRGNSPLHF. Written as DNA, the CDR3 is TGTGCCTGGAGCATTAGGGGGAATTCACCCCTCCACTTT.